This entry lists 28 T cell receptor beta chains sequenced from one sample in a study of T cells after yellow fever vaccination. TCRdb recomputed calls from the 5' RACE reads with MiXCR, one row per CDR3 protein. The sample holds about 63,000 distinct CDR3 sequences; 7.4% are singletons and the top ten take 36%. The specimen was CD8+ T cells sorted from PBMCs, collected 15 days after the yellow fever booster vaccination. Every receptor here comes from a man aged 25-45 years who received the YFV17D yellow fever vaccine.

This CDR3 reads CRGQSKGSYEQYF. The DNA for the CDR3 is TGCAGGGGACAGAGTAAAGGGTCCTACGAGCAGTACTTC. This chain joins TRBV20-1 and TRBJ2-7; 7 positions agree with TRBD1. The germline V gene has CDR1 DFQATT and CDR2 SNEGSKA (reference sequence). The CDR3 extends over 13 amino acids.

This clonotype has at least ten counts. V and J are TRBV4-1 and TRBJ2-4, with 7 bases that match TRBD1. This CDR3 is 17 amino acids long. Looked up from germline, CDR1 is MGHRA and CDR2 is YSYEKL. The V segment lost 4 bases and the J segment 0 bases; nucleotides outside the gene matches: 9. The CDR3 loop is CASSPGQLRLAKNIQYF. CDR3 sequence (DNA): TGCGCCAGCAGCCCGGGACAGCTGAGACTAGCCAAAAACATTCAGTACTTC.

The rearrangement uses TRBV15 and TRBJ2-5; D is tentatively TRBD1 or TRBD2 (6 bases each). CDR1 and CDR2 (germline): LNHNV, YYDKDF (reference sequence). This CDR3 is built from 16 residues. Deletions cut 3 bases from V and 5 bases from J, with 19 bases between. This CDR3 is CATSSGHREVGETQYF. The CDR3 DNA is TGTGCCACCAGCAGCGGACACAGGGAGGTAGGGGAGACCCAGTACTTC.

This clonotype appeared many times. V gene TRBV7-9 combines with J gene TRBJ2-7; D perhaps matches TRBD2 (6 bases). CDR1 is SEHNR, CDR2 FQNEAQ, per germline (reference sequence). Trimming pared 2 bases from V and 3 bases from J, leaving 14 bases between. The CDR3 runs to 15 residues. This chain's CDR3 is CASSLLASANYEQYF. The CDR3 DNA reads TGTGCCAGCAGCTTACTGGCTAGCGCAAACTACGAGCAGTACTTC. The variable domain in full, with the rest retrieved from reference TRBV7-9 and TRBJ2-7, is DTGVSQNPRHKITKRGQNVTFRCDPISEHNRLYWYRQTLGQGPEFLTYFQNEAQLEKSRLLSDRFSAERPKGSFSTLEIQRTEQGDSAMYLCASSLLASANYEQYFGPGTRLTVT.

There are many counts of this clonotype. The chain carries TRBV15 and TRBJ2-5; possibly TRBD1 or TRBD2 for D (5 bases each). The CDR3 has 14 residues. Per the germline V gene, CDR1 is LNHNV and CDR2 is YYDKDF (reference sequence). Trimming removed 7 bases from V and 3 bases from J, with 15 bases in between. CDR3 sequence reads: CATMERGAKETQYF. Here the CDR3 DNA reads TGTGCCACCATGGAAAGAGGGGCAAAAGAGACCCAGTACTTC.

This clonotype was observed many times. The genes are TRBV7-6 and TRBJ1-4; TRBD1 aligns across 7 bases. The CDR3 has 13 amino acids. The germline CDR1 and CDR2 sequences are SGHVS and FNYEAQ. Losses at the gene ends were 5 bases for V and 7 bases for J; bases not matched to a gene: 4. The CDR3 sequence is CASSPTGFEKLFF. CDR3 in DNA: TGTGCCAGCAGCCCGACAGGGTTTGAAAAACTGTTTTTT. Combining the CDR3 with reference TRBV7-6 and TRBJ1-4 gives the whole variable domain GAGVSQSPRYKVTKRGQDVALRCDPISGHVSLYWYRQALGQGPEFLTYFNYEAQQDKSGLPNDRFSAERPEGSISTLTIQRTEQRDSAMYRCASSPTGFEKLFFGSGTQLSVL.

This clonotype was observed a handful of times. The chain has TRBV5-1 and TRBJ2-7, with 11 bases matching TRBD2. With V trimmed by 2 bases and J by 5 bases, 6 bases remained unmatched. Germline V gives CDR1 SGHRS, CDR2 YFSETQ. The CDR3 has 15 residues. Here the CDR3 reads CASSFTSGSINEQYF. The CDR3 DNA is TGCGCCAGCAGCTTCACTAGCGGGAGTATCAACGAGCAGTACTTC.

This clonotype was counted many times. The V gene is TRBV27, the J gene TRBJ2-3; D is uncertain. Trimming stripped 4 bases from V and 0 bases from J, with 14 bases between. The germline V gene encodes CDR1 MNHEY and CDR2 SMNVEV (reference sequence). This CDR3 has 16 residues. The CDR3 sequence: CASSYFTVSSTDTQYF. CDR3 sequence (DNA): TGTGCCAGCAGTTATTTCACTGTATCTAGCACAGATACGCAGTATTTT.

There are many counts of this clonotype. The rearrangement joins TRBV20-1 to TRBJ2-2; D may be TRBD1 or TRBD2 (5 bases each). The CDR3 length is 16 residues. Looked up from germline, CDR1 is DFQATT and CDR2 is SNEGSKA (reference sequence). The germline V and J ends were trimmed by 0 bases and 2 bases, with 13 bases remaining between them. The CDR3: CSARDPGAVNTGELFF. The CDR3 coding sequence is TGCAGTGCTAGAGACCCCGGGGCAGTTAACACCGGGGAGCTGTTTTTT.

Ten or more counts support this clonotype. V gene TRBV5-1 combines with J gene TRBJ2-7; 8 bases map to TRBD1. The CDR3 loop spans 16 amino acids. V was pared by 0 bases and J by 3 bases, with 8 bases of the junction left unmatched. From germline, CDR1 is SGHRS and CDR2 YFSETQ. The CDR3 sequence is CASSLGQGLGNYEQYF. CDR3 coding DNA: TGCGCCAGCAGCTTGGGACAGGGGTTGGGGAACTACGAGCAGTACTTC.

In its sample, this clonotype was seen many times. The V call is TRBV4-2, the J call TRBJ2-3; possible D gene TRBD1, 8 bases. Looked up from germline, CDR1 is LGHNA and CDR2 is YNFKEQ. The CDR3 is 15 residues long. Trimming removed 8 bases from V and 4 bases from J, with 19 bases in between. Written as DNA, the CDR3 is TGTGCCAGCCTTAATGGACAGGGAGGGGCAGATACGCAGTATTTT. This encodes CASLNGQGGADTQYF.

Many counts were recorded for this clonotype. The chain employs TRBV5-1 and TRBJ2-7; 7 bases fit TRBD1. This CDR3 is built from 13 residues. The junction had 8 bases not matched to a gene; V was cut back by 4 bases and J by 7 bases. Germline CDR1 SGHRS, CDR2 YFSETQ. DNA of the CDR3: TGCGCCAGCAGCCCCTCAGGGGGTGAAGAGCAGTACTTC. It yields the protein CASSPSGGEEQYF.

This clonotype appeared many times. The chain is built from TRBV4-2 and TRBJ1-1; 7 bases are a match to TRBD1. The length of the CDR3 is 14 residues. V trimming: 1 base; J trimming: 6 bases; junction bases outside the gene matches: 5. Germline V lookup: CDR1 LGHNA, CDR2 YNFKEQ. The CDR3 spells CASSQVTGVSEAFF. The CDR3, as DNA: TGTGCCAGCAGCCAAGTTACAGGGGTATCTGAAGCTTTCTTT.

Many counts were recorded for this clonotype. The chain has TRBV7-9 and TRBJ2-3, with D possibly matching TRBD1 (6 bases). The V and J ends lost 0 bases and 4 bases respectively, with 8 bases between them. The germline CDR1 and CDR2 sequences are SEHNR and FQNEAQ (reference sequence). The CDR3 consists of 14 residues. CDR3 sequence (DNA): TGTGCCAGCAGCTTAGCGCAGGGGCCAGATACGCAGTATTTT. It yields the protein CASSLAQGPDTQYF.

Many counts were recorded for this clonotype. This rearrangement joins TRBV27 to TRBJ1-1; D remains unclear. V dropped 2 bases and J dropped 4 bases, with 11 bases sitting between them. Germline loops: CDR1 MNHEY, CDR2 SMNVEV (reference sequence). The CDR3 is 14 amino acids. The CDR3 loop is CASSLRGLITEAFF. In nucleotides, the CDR3 is TGTGCCAGCAGTTTACGGGGTCTGATCACTGAAGCTTTCTTT.

In this sample, this clonotype turned up many times. The J gene is TRBJ1-1, the V gene TRBV29-1; TRBD1 matches at 9 bases. There are 13 residues in the CDR3. J lost 3 bases, V lost 6 bases, and 5 bases had no gene match. CDR1 and CDR2 from the germline V gene are SQVTM and ANQGSEA. CDR3 DNA sequence: TGCAGCGTCGGGACAGGGCTGGACACTGAAGCTTTCTTT. Translation gives CSVGTGLDTEAFF.

There are many counts of this clonotype. The chain joins TRBV20-1 to TRBJ1-1; no firm D call. The CDR3 is 13 amino acids. The germline gives CDR1 DFQATT, CDR2 SNEGSKA (reference sequence). V was pared by 0 bases and J by 4 bases, with 9 bases between. The CDR3: CSARENYGTEAFF. The CDR3 DNA follows: TGCAGTGCTAGAGAGAACTATGGCACTGAAGCTTTCTTT.

This clonotype appeared many times. This rearrangement joins TRBV9 to TRBJ2-1; no clear D. Trimming cost V 0 bases and J 3 bases, with 4 bases left between them. The length of the CDR3 is 13 residues. Germline V gene data show CDR1 as SGDLS and CDR2 as YYNGEE. Written as DNA, the CDR3 is TGTGCCAGCAGCGTAGGGGACTACAATGAGCAGTTCTTC. Translated, it gives CASSVGDYNEQFF.

This clonotype was found many times. This chain uses TRBV29-1 with TRBJ2-2; perhaps TRBD1 as D (5 bases). The CDR3 runs to 14 residues. V was trimmed by 6 bases and J by 3 bases, leaving 14 bases between them. Germline assignment: CDR1 SQVTM and CDR2 ANQGSEA. The CDR3 loop reads CSVLSGRDTGELFF. As DNA, the CDR3 is TGCAGCGTACTCTCCGGCAGGGACACCGGGGAGCTGTTTTTT.

This clonotype was counted many times. The chain recombines TRBV10-2 with TRBJ2-7; no clear D. The germline V and J ends were trimmed by 4 bases and 4 bases, with 5 bases remaining between them. Looked up from germline, CDR1 is WSHSY and CDR2 is SAAADI. This CDR3 has 11 amino acids. The CDR3 loop is CASSATYEQYF. Written as DNA, the CDR3 is TGCGCCAGCAGTGCTACATACGAGCAGTACTTC.

V is TRBV10-3 and J is TRBJ2-3; either TRBD1 or TRBD2 may fit D (5 bases each). The CDR3 totals 17 residues. Germline V gives CDR1 ENHRY, CDR2 SYGVKD. The ends were cut back, 2 bases at V and 4 bases at J, with 19 bases in the middle. The CDR3 reads CAISEPPGPAVPDTQYF. The DNA for the CDR3 is TGTGCCATCAGTGAGCCACCGGGACCGGCTGTTCCAGATACGCAGTATTTT.

The chain links TRBV29-1 to TRBJ2-7; D is possibly TRBD1 (6 bases). V shed 0 bases and J shed 6 bases, with 18 bases lying between them. Per germline, CDR1 SQVTM and CDR2 ANQGSEA. The CDR3 covers 15 residues. The chain's CDR3 is CSVEDSRQVGSEQYF. CDR3 DNA: TGCAGCGTTGAAGACTCAAGACAGGTTGGAAGCGAGCAGTACTTC.

The chain is built from TRBV5-4 and TRBJ2-1; D is unclear. There are 13 residues in the CDR3. V shed 2 bases and J shed 4 bases, with 7 bases lying between them. The germline CDR1 and CDR2 sequences are SGHNT and YYREEE (reference sequence). The CDR3: CASSFNEYNEQFF. For the CDR3, the DNA is TGTGCCAGCAGCTTCAACGAATACAATGAGCAGTTCTTC.

Comment on this clonotype: This may come from a read error, since a much larger clone is one base off. The chain recombines TRBV6-1 with TRBJ2-2; no reliable D call. V dropped 6 bases and J dropped 2 bases, with 7 bases sitting between them. This CDR3 has 13 amino acids. Germline CDR1 is MNHNS and CDR2 is SASEGT. The CDR3 sequence is CASSWRNTGELFF. The DNA for the CDR3 is TGTGCCAGCAGCTGGCGAAACACCGGGGAGCTGTTTTTT.

The table lists this clonotype with many counts. The chain uses TRBV12-3 or TRBV12-4 and TRBJ2-3; weak D call: TRBD2 (6 bases). With 2 bases removed from V and 0 bases from J, the gap between germline ends came to 9 bases. The CDR3 totals 15 residues. The CDR3 reads CASSLTGGSTDTQYF. The CDR3 DNA is TGTGCCAGCAGTTTAACTGGGGGGAGCACAGATACGCAGTATTTT.

V and J are TRBV5-8 and TRBJ1-1; 7 bases match TRBD1. Germline-derived CDR1 and CDR2 are SGHTS and YDEGEE. V dropped 0 bases and J dropped 3; count of bases not matched to a gene: 5. This CDR3 region has 15 residues. CDR3 in DNA: TGTGCCAGCAGCTTGGGCGACAGGGAGGACACTGAAGCTTTCTTT. Translating it yields CASSLGDREDTEAFF.

This clonotype was found many times. The rearrangement links TRBV20-1 to TRBJ2-1; TRBD2 agrees at 7 bases. Germline loops: CDR1 DFQATT, CDR2 SNEGSKA (reference sequence). This CDR3 region has 15 residues. With 5 bases clipped from V and 0 bases from J, the junction kept 7 bases outside the gene matches. The CDR3 region is CSASPREFSYNEQFF. DNA for the CDR3: TGCAGTGCTTCCCCGCGGGAGTTCTCCTACAATGAGCAGTTCTTC.

This clonotype was found many times. The rearrangement uses TRBV5-1 and TRBJ1-5; D not resolved. CDR3 length equals 13 residues. Deletions cut 4 bases from V and 0 bases from J, with 5 bases between. Germline CDR1 reads SGHRS; CDR2 reads YFSETQ. The CDR3 region is CASSLHSNQPQHF. In DNA form, the CDR3 reads TGCGCCAGCAGCCTGCATAGCAATCAGCCCCAGCATTTT.